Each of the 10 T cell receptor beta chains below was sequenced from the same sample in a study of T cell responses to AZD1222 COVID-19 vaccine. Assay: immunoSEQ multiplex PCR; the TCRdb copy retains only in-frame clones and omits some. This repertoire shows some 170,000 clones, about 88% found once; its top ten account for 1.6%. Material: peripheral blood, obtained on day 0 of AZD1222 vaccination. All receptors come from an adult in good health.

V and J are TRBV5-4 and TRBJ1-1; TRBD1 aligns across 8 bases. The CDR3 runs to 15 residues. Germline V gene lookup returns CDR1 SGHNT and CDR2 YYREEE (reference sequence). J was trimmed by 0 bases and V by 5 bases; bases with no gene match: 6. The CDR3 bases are TGTGCCAGCAGACCAGGGGGCACGATGAACACTGAAGCTTTCTTT. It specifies CASRPGGTMNTEAFF.

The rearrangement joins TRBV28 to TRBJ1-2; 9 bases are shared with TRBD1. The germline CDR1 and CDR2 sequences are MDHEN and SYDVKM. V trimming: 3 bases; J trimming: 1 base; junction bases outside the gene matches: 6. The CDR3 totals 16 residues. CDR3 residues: CASSFPTGGHNYGYTF. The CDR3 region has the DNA TGTGCCAGCAGTTTTCCCACAGGGGGCCATAACTATGGCTACACCTTC.

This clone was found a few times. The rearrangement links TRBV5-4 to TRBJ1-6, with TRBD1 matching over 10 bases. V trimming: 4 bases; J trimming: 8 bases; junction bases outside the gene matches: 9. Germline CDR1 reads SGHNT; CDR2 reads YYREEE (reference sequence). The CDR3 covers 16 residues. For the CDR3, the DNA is TGTGCCAGCAGCGTCGGGACAGGGGTCTTTCATTCACCCCTCCACTTT. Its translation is CASSVGTGVFHSPLHF. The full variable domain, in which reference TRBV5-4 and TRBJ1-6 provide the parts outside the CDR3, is ETGVTQSPTHLIKTRGQQVTLRCSSQSGHNTVSWYQQALGQGPQFIFQYYREEENGRGNFPPRFSGLQFPNYSSELNVNALELDDSALYLCASSVGTGVFHSPLHFGNGTRLTVT.

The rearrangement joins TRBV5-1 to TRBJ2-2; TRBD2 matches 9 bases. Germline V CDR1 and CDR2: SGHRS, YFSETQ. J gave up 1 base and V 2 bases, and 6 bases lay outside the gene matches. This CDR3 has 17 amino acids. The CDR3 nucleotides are TGCGCCAGCAGCTTAGGTAGCGGGGGCCTGAACACCGGGGAGCTGTTTTTT. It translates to CASSLGSGGLNTGELFF.

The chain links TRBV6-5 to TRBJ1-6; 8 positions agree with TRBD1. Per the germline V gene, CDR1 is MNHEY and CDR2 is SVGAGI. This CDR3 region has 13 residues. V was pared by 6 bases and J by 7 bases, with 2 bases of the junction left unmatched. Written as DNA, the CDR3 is TGTGCCAGCAGAGCAGGGGGCAATTCACCCCTCCACTTT. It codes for CASRAGGNSPLHF.

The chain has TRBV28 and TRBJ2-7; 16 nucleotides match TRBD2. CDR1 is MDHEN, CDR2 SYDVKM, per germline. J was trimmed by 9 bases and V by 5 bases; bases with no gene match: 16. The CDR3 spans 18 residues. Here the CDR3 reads CASSVPGLAGGALWRQYF. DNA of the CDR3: TGTGCCAGCAGTGTACCGGGACTAGCGGGAGGGGCTCTGTGGCGGCAGTACTTC. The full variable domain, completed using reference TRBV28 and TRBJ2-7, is DVKVTQSSRYLVKRTGEKVFLECVQDMDHENMFWYRQDPGLGLRLIYFSYDVKMKEKGDIPEGYSVSREKKERFSLILESASTNQTSMYLCASSVPGLAGGALWRQYFGPGTRLTVT.

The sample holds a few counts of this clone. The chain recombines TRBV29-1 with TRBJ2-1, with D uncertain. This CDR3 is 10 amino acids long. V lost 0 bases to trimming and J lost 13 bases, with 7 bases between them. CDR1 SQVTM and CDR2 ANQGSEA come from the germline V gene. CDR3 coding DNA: TGCAGCGTTGAAGACTTAAGTCAGTTCTTC. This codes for CSVEDLSQFF.

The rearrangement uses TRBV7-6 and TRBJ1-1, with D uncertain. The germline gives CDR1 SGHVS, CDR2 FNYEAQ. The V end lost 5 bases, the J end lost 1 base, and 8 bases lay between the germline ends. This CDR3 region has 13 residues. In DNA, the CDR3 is TGTGCCAGCAGCCAGCAGCCGAACACTGAAGCTTTCTTT. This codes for CASSQQPNTEAFF.

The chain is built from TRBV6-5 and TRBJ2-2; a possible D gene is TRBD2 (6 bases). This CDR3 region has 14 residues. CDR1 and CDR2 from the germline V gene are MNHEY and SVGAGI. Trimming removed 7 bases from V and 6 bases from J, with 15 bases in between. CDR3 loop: CASKASRRAGELFF. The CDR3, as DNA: TGTGCCAGCAAGGCTAGCAGGAGGGCCGGGGAGCTGTTTTTT.

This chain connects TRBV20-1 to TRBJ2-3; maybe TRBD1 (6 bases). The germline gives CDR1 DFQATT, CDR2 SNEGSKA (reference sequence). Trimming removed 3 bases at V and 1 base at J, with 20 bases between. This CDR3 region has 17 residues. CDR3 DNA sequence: TGCAGTGCTAGTCTCTTGGGGGCACCTGGGGGCACAGATACGCAGTATTTT. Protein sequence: CSASLLGAPGGTDTQYF.